The source of this T cell receptor beta chain is a study of shared clonotypes between healthy human individuals. General observations from the study: The four-donor shared clonotypes exceeded non-shared clonotypes in generation probability, with non-shared ones scoring lower.

Concerning this clone itself: As yet, its antigen is unknown.

Original analysis: Filtering differed because ImmunoSEQ produced junction-only sequences that carried no quality scores. The method was immunoSEQ multiplex PCR; TCRdb's version includes in-frame clones alone and lacks a portion of them. For V, J and clone size, that table is used; D and trimming come from the DNA. Of 2 million to 2.5 million clones listed, about 94% were seen once; the top ten hold around 0.13%. Germline V lookup: CDR1 LNHNV, CDR2 YYDKDF (reference sequence). This CDR3 has 13 amino acids. Between the trimmed V and J ends, which lost 7 bases and 7 bases, there was a span of 13 bases. Sequencing input: naive CD4+ T cells sorted from blood. This sample's subset: CD45RA+ positively selected. This TCR came from a young man in good health. J is TRBJ2-2 and V is TRBV15; tentatively, D is TRBD2 (6 bases). The CDR3 is CATTRDLDGELFF. CDR3 nucleotides: TGTGCCACCACAAGGGACTTGGACGGGGAGCTGTTTTTT.